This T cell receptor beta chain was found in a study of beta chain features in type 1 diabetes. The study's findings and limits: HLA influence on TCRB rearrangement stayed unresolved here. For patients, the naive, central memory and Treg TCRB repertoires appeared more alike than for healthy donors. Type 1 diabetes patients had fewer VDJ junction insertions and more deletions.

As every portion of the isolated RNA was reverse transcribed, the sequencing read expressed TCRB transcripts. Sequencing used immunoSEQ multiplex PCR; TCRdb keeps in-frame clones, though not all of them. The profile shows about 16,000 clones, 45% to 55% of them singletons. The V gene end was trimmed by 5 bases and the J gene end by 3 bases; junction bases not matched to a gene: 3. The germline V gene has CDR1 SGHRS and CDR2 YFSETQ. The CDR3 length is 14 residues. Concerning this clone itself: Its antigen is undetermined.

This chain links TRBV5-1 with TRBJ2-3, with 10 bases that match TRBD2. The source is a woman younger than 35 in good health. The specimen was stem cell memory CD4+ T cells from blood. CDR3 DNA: TGCGCCAGCAGTCCTAGCGGGAGTACAGATACGCAGTATTTT. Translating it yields CASSPSGSTDTQYF.